This T cell receptor beta chain derives from a study of T cells after yellow fever vaccination. General study results and limits: Only a small proportion of the clonotypes turned up in both the CD4 and the CD8 compartments, likely arising from convergent recombination.

This clonotype has a count of ten or more. Its antigen is currently unknown. CDR3 size: 15 residues. V was shortened by 0 bases and J by 5 bases, with 16 bases between the two germline ends. Germline V gene lookup returns CDR1 DFQATT and CDR2 SNEGSKA (reference sequence). TCRdb ran MiXCR on the 5' RACE reads and lists one entry per CDR3 protein. The sample holds about 320,000 distinct CDR3 sequences, around 13% seen once. This clonotype was obtained from a man between 18 and 29 years old who received the YFV17D yellow fever vaccine. The sample consisted of CD4+ T cells sorted from PBMCs, taken 15 days after the yellow fever booster vaccination. The rearrangement links TRBV20-1 to TRBJ1-1; TRBD1 might be the D (5 bases). The CDR3 protein is CSARDPAGEGTEAFF. The CDR3 nucleotides read TGCAGTGCTAGAGATCCGGCGGGGGAGGGGACTGAAGCTTTCTTT.